Detailed here is one T cell receptor (beta chain). Libraries were prepared by immunoSEQ multiplex PCR; TCRdb keeps only in-frame clonotypes and omits some of them. The sample carries about 610,000 clones, around nine tenths recorded once. The data are from a study of shared T cell receptors in the human thymus. CDR1 is SGHTA and CDR2 is FQGNSA in the germline V gene. V was trimmed by 1 base and J by 2 bases, leaving 21 bases between them. The length of the CDR3 is 18 residues. Another study also made use of these data, one on human thymus T cells. This second study says: Apparent skewing of V and J gene usage characterized both thymic and blood repertoires.

The sample comprised thymocytes. The sequence derives from a boy less than two years old with a congenital heart defect. The chain uses TRBV7-2 and TRBJ2-7; perhaps TRBD2 as D (7 bases). CDR3 in DNA: TGTGCCAGCAGCTTAGTAGGGGGGGGCGGCGGGAGTCCCTACGAGCAGTACTTC. This codes for CASSLVGGGGGSPYEQYF.